The sequence of this T cell receptor beta chain was determined in a study of blood T cell repertoires in COVID-19. The wider study: Researchers got acute and convalescent COVID-19 samples from the United States, Italy and Spain.

Residents of about two dozen US areas, aged roughly 18 to 89 years, made up the participants. Recovered status in Cohort 3 required two negative PCRs, clearance, or symptom resolution. This CDR3 has 16 residues. Germline V gene sequence: CDR1 SGHAT, CDR2 FQNNGV. Trimming took 4 bases from V and 4 from J; bases not matched to a gene: 5. Profiling relied on immunoSEQ multiplex PCR, and the TCRdb table lists in-frame clones only, not all of them. The data show about 270,000 clones, with roughly 90% seen just once and 3% held by the top ten. The sequence derives from a woman in her fifties or sixties who had recovered from COVID-19. This chain uses TRBV11-2 with TRBJ2-3; 13 nucleotides align to TRBD2. Sequences were obtained from PBMCs or T cells enriched from blood (not recorded which). The CDR3 sequence: CASSWTSGSEADTQYF. CDR3 sequence (DNA): TGTGCCAGCAGCTGGACTAGCGGGAGTGAGGCAGATACGCAGTATTTT.